The 13 T cell receptor beta chains in this list originate from one sample, sequenced in a study of cytomegalovirus exposure and HLA in healthy donors. This PCR relied on a set of 60 Vbeta primers and 13 Jbeta primers. The method was immunoSEQ multiplex PCR; TCRdb's version includes in-frame clones alone and lacks a portion of them. This sample has under 200,000 clones, with roughly 70% found just once. The sequenced sample consisted of PBMCs. The receptors were gathered from a girl aged 5 to 17 in good health and CMV-seronegative.

In this sample, this clone turned up a few times. The chain links TRBV18 to TRBJ2-7; 8 nucleotides align to TRBD1. The CDR3 sequence is 13 residues long. Looked up from germline, CDR1 is KGHSH and CDR2 is LQKENI. The V segment lost 6 bases and the J segment 5 bases; nucleotides outside the gene matches: 6. The CDR3 is CASSETGVHEQYF. As DNA, the CDR3 is TGTGCCAGCTCCGAGACAGGGGTCCACGAGCAGTACTTC.

This clone was counted once. The chain links TRBV19 to TRBJ1-2; D may be TRBD1 (6 bases). The CDR3 spans 15 residues. The germline V gene encodes CDR1 LNHDA and CDR2 SQIVND (reference sequence). The germline V and J ends were trimmed by 7 bases and 3 bases, with 18 bases remaining between them. CDR3 DNA: TGTGCCAGTACCCCGTGGGGGGGCAGAGACTATGGCTACACCTTC. Translation: CASTPWGGRDYGYTF. The whole variable domain, remainder taken from reference TRBV19 and TRBJ1-2, is DGGITQSPKYLFRKEGQNVTLSCEQNLNHDAMYWYRQDPGQGLRLIYYSQIVNDFQKGDIAEGYSVSREKKESFPLTVTSAQKNPTAFYLCASTPWGGRDYGYTFGSGTRLTVV.

The chain links TRBV11-3 to TRBJ2-3; D is perhaps TRBD2 (6 bases). CDR3 length equals 15 residues. Trimming pared 1 base from V and 0 bases from J, leaving 8 bases between. CDR1 is SGHNT and CDR2 is YENEEA in the germline V gene. As DNA, the CDR3 is TGTGCCAGCAGCTTAGGTAGCGGCAGCACAGATACGCAGTATTTT. It codes for CASSLGSGSTDTQYF.

The chain is built from TRBV4-2 and TRBJ1-3; D is unclear. V shed 5 bases and J shed 4 bases, with 15 bases lying between them. The length of the CDR3 is 15 residues. The germline V gene encodes CDR1 LGHNA and CDR2 YNFKEQ. The CDR3 coding sequence is TGTGCCAGCAGCGCCCGCCGGGAAGCCGGAAACACCATATATTTT. It translates to CASSARREAGNTIYF.

V and J are TRBV28 and TRBJ2-5; D remains unclear. V gave up 7 bases and J gave up 5 bases, with 5 bases separating them. The CDR3 has 10 residues. Germline V lookup: CDR1 MDHEN, CDR2 SYDVKM. CDR3: CASIGETQYF. DNA for the CDR3: TGTGCCAGCATCGGGGAGACCCAGTACTTC.

A few counts support this clone. V is TRBV7-9 and J is TRBJ2-1; TRBD2 agrees at 7 bases. V shed 4 bases and J 9 bases; nucleotides not matched to a gene: 6. In germline, CDR1 is SEHNR, CDR2 FQNEAQ (reference sequence). The CDR3 has 13 amino acids. This CDR3 is CASSSRDYPEQFF. CDR3 in DNA: TGTGCCAGCAGCTCCCGGGACTATCCTGAGCAGTTCTTC.

The J gene is TRBJ1-1, the V gene TRBV2; D unresolved. This CDR3 has 14 residues. Between the trimmed V and J ends, which lost 10 bases and 0 bases, there was a span of 15 bases. Looked up from germline, CDR1 is SNHLY and CDR2 is FYNNEI. The CDR3 DNA is TGTGCCACAGCGATGGCGCCCCTGAACACTGAAGCTTTCTTT. This sequence encodes CATAMAPLNTEAFF.

As to this clone: The same CDR3 arises from other DNA sequences in this sample as well. The CDR3 DNA sequence: TGTGCCAGCAGTCCTAGCACAGATACGCAGTATTTT. Translation: CASSPSTDTQYF. The J gene is TRBJ2-3, the V gene TRBV27; no clear D gene. V was trimmed by 5 bases and J by 0 bases, leaving 3 bases between them. Per germline, CDR1 MNHEY and CDR2 SMNVEV (reference sequence). CDR3 size: 12 residues.

On this clone: The sample carries other DNA sequences with the same CDR3. The gene calls are TRBV7-9 and TRBJ2-7; weak D call: TRBD1 (7 bases). The CDR3 has 13 residues. Per the germline V gene, CDR1 is SEHNR and CDR2 is FQNEAQ (reference sequence). Trimming stripped 1 base from V and 7 bases from J, with 11 bases between. The CDR3 DNA follows: TGTGCCAGCAGCTTAGAGCAGGGGGGAGAGCAGTACTTC. Protein sequence: CASSLEQGGEQYF.

The V and J genes are TRBV7-9 and TRBJ2-7; D is unresolved. The CDR3 totals 11 residues. V was shortened by 6 bases and J by 3 bases, with 6 bases between the two germline ends. Germline V gene lookup returns CDR1 SEHNR and CDR2 FQNEAQ (reference sequence). DNA of the CDR3: TGTGCCAGCAGTTCAGACTACGAGCAGTACTTC. This gives the protein CASSSDYEQYF. Combining the CDR3 with reference TRBV7-9 and TRBJ2-7 gives the whole variable domain DTGVSQNPRHKITKRGQNVTFRCDPISEHNRLYWYRQTLGQGPEFLTYFQNEAQLEKSRLLSDRFSAERPKGSFSTLEIQRTEQGDSAMYLCASSSDYEQYFGPGTRLTVT.

This clone was detected only a few times. The rearrangement uses TRBV2 and TRBJ2-7; D is ambiguous. The CDR3 has 11 amino acids. Looked up from germline, CDR1 is SNHLY and CDR2 is FYNNEI. The ends were cut back, 6 bases at V and 0 bases at J, with 3 bases in the middle. The CDR3 sequence is CASRASYEQYF. The CDR3 coding sequence is TGTGCCAGCAGGGCCTCCTACGAGCAGTACTTC.

This chain uses TRBV28 with TRBJ1-5; TRBD1 matches 8 bases. The CDR3 totals 15 residues. CDR1 is MDHEN, CDR2 SYDVKM, per germline. With 7 bases clipped from V and 5 bases from J, the junction kept 10 bases outside the gene matches. For the CDR3, the DNA is TGTGCCAGCATTCTAACCGGGACAGGCTATCAGCCCCAGCATTTT. This codes for CASILTGTGYQPQHF.

The chain has TRBV12-5 and TRBJ1-1; 8 nucleotides align to TRBD1. The V gene's germline CDR1 is LGHNT and CDR2 FRNRAP. The junction had 13 bases not matched to a gene; V was cut back by 0 bases and J by 4 bases. The CDR3 contains 18 residues. The CDR3 region is CASGLVLDRAGRGTEAFF. As DNA, the CDR3 is TGTGCTAGTGGTTTGGTACTGGACAGGGCGGGTAGGGGCACTGAAGCTTTCTTT. Together with reference TRBV12-5 and TRBJ1-1, the CDR3 gives the full variable domain: DARVTQTPRHKVTEMGQEVTMRCQPILGHNTVFWYRQTMMQGLELLAYFRNRAPLDDSGMPKDRFSAEMPDATLATLKIQPSEPRDSAVYFCASGLVLDRAGRGTEAFFGQGTRLTVV.